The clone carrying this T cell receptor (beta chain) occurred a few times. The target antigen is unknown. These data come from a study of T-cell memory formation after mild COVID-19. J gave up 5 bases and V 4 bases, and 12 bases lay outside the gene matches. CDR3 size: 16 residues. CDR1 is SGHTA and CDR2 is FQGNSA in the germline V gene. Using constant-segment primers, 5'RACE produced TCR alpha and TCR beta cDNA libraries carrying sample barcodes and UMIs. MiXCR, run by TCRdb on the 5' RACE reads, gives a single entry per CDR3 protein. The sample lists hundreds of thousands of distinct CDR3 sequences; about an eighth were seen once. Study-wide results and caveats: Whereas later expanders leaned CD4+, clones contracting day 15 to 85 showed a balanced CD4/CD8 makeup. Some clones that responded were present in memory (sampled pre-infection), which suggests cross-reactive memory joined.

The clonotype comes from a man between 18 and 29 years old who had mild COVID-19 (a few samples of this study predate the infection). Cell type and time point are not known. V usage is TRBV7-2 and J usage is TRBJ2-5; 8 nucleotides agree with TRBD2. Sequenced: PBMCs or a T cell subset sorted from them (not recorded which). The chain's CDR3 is CASSSGPGREGETQYF. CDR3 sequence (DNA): TGTGCCAGCAGCTCGGGACCCGGGAGGGAGGGGGAGACCCAGTACTTC. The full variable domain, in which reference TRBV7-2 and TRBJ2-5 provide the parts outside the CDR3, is GAGVSQSPSNKVTEKGKDVELRCDPISGHTALYWYRQSLGQGLEFLIYFQGNSAPDKSGLPSDRFSAERTGGSVSTLTIQRTQQEDSAVYLCASSSGPGREGETQYFGPGTRLLVL.